Listed below are T cell receptor beta chains from one sample, sequenced in a study of T cells in Graves' hyperthyroidism and ophthalmopathy. TCRdb independently ran MiXCR on the multiplex PCR reads; one entry per CDR3 protein. This sample has about 410,000 distinct CDR3 sequences, with roughly 15% found just once. The specimen sequenced was blood. These receptors originate from a woman in her 30s with Graves' ophthalmopathy. CDR3s include the opening cysteine and the closing phenylalanine or tryptophan. D genes are given only for firm matches. Clone size is not always given. Where it is, it says once, few, many or a class for expanded clones.

v_gene	d_gene	abundance	len	j_gene	CDR3nt	CDR3aa
TRBV5-1	TRBD1	many	15	TRBJ1-6	TGCGCCAGCAGTGCCGCCGGGACAGACAATTCACCCCTCCACTTT	CASSAAGTDNSPLHF
TRBV6-5	TRBD1	few	16	TRBJ2-5	TGTGCCAGCAGTTACTCGAGGGACAGGGTTGTTGAGACCCAGTACTTC	CASSYSRDRVVETQYF
TRBV28	NA	many	14	TRBJ1-2	TGTGCCAGCACCCCAACAGGGTTTCCCTATGGCTACACCTTC	CASTPTGFPYGYTF
TRBV6-1	TRBD1	many	17	TRBJ1-1	TGTGCCAGCAGTACCCGGGACAGGGCGGCCCCGGTCACTGAAGCTTTCTTT	CASSTRDRAAPVTEAFF
TRBV27	NA	many	14	TRBJ1-5	TGTGCCAGCAGTCCGAGGGATTACAATCAGCCCCAGCATTTT	CASSPRDYNQPQHF
TRBV20-1	NA	few	14	TRBJ1-2	TGCAGTGCTCAGACGCCACAGGAGAACTATGGCTACACCTTC	CSAQTPQENYGYTF
TRBV7-2	TRBD1	few	16	TRBJ1-2	TGTGCCAGCAGCCGGGGACAGGCCGAATCTAACTATGGCTACACCTTC	CASSRGQAESNYGYTF
TRBV6-1	TRBD2	NA	16	TRBJ2-1	TGTGCCAGCAGTGACGCTAGCGGGGTCCCCCACAATGAGCAGTTCTTC	CASSDASGVPHNEQFF
TRBV20-1	TRBD2	many	15	TRBJ2-5	TGCAGTGCTAGTGTATGGCGGGGGACTAAAGAGACCCAGTACTTC	CSASVWRGTKETQYF
TRBV30	TRBD2	once	13	TRBJ2-5	TGTGCCTGTAGTCCTCTAGCGGAAGAGACCCAGTACTTC	CACSPLAEETQYF
TRBV2	NA	many	13	TRBJ2-5	TGTGCCACCGCCCGGGGATTGGAAGAGACCCAGTACTTC	CATARGLEETQYF
TRBV12-3/TRBV12-4	NA	few	12	TRBJ1-1	TGTGCCAGCAGCTATCTCAGGACAGAAGCTTTCTTT	CASSYLRTEAFF
TRBV6-1	NA	NA	13	TRBJ2-7	TGTGCCAGCACCCCGACAGACTCCTACGAGCAGTACTTC	CASTPTDSYEQYF
TRBV15	NA	many	15	TRBJ2-2	TGTGCCACCAGCTCAGGCGTATCGAACACCGGGGAGCTGTTTTTT	CATSSGVSNTGELFF
TRBV29-1	TRBD1	NA	14	TRBJ2-3	TGCAGCGTCCGACAGGGTTGGTCGACAGATACGCAGTATTTT	CSVRQGWSTDTQYF
TRBV18	NA	many	16	TRBJ2-1	TGTGCCAGCTCACCTGGCCAGCGGAGCTCCTACAATGAGCAGTTCTTC	CASSPGQRSSYNEQFF
TRBV6-1	TRBD2	many	16	TRBJ2-3	TGTGCCAGCAGTAACTCTAGCGGGGCCCGCACAGATACGCAGTATTTT	CASSNSSGARTDTQYF
TRBV12-3/TRBV12-4	NA	many	15	TRBJ2-3	TGTGCCAGCAGTTTTGTACCGGTAGCGACAGATACGCAGTATTTT	CASSFVPVATDTQYF
TRBV7-9	TRBD2	many	16	TRBJ2-7	TGTGCCAGCAGCTTAGCGGTCGGACTAGCGGTTAGCGAGCAGTACTTC	CASSLAVGLAVSEQYF
TRBV11-3	NA	many	12	TRBJ2-4	TGTGCCAGCAGCCAGACTAGGAACATTCAGTACTTC	CASSQTRNIQYF
TRBV11-2	TRBD1	many	14	TRBJ2-7	TGTGCCAGCAGCTTCGCGACAGGGGAAGACGAGCAGTACTTC	CASSFATGEDEQYF
TRBV6-1	TRBD1	many	15	TRBJ1-4	TGTGCCAGCAGTAAGACAGGGGCAACTAATGAAAAACTGTTTTTT	CASSKTGATNEKLFF
TRBV19	NA	few	14	TRBJ1-6	TGTGCCAGTAGCTACAGCTCCTATAATTCACCCCTCCACTTT	CASSYSSYNSPLHF
TRBV11-3	NA	many	16	TRBJ2-1	TGTGCCAGCAGCTTAGATGGAGGGGGCTTAATCGATGAGCAGTTCTTC	CASSLDGGGLIDEQFF
TRBV3-1	NA	many	22	TRBJ2-3	TGTGCCAGCAGCCAAGATCTCGTAGGGAGTGTGGGTAGCGACCTAGGACCAGATACGCAGTATTTT	CASSQDLVGSVGSDLGPDTQYF
TRBV28	NA	few	14	TRBJ1-4	TGTGCCAGCAGCAGAGGACCGGGCGGGGAAAAACTGTTTTTT	CASSRGPGGEKLFF
TRBV20-1	NA	many	11	TRBJ2-7	TGCAGTGCTAGGTCCAGCTACGAGCAGTACTTC	CSARSSYEQYF
TRBV7-9	TRBD1	many	14	TRBJ1-1	TGTGCCAGCAGCGCACAGGGGGCGTTGACTGAAGCTTTCTTT	CASSAQGALTEAFF
TRBV5-1	NA	few	12	TRBJ1-1	TGCGCCAGCAGCTCAGCCGGGACTGAAGCTTTCTTT	CASSSAGTEAFF
TRBV27	NA	NA	18	TRBJ1-2	TGTGCCAGCAGTTCCTACAACAAGGACAGACTTAAAAACTATGGCTACACCTTC	CASSSYNKDRLKNYGYTF
TRBV28	NA	many	11	TRBJ1-2	TGTGCCAGTGGGGAGAACTATGGCTACACCTTC	CASGENYGYTF
TRBV11-2	NA	many	14	TRBJ2-1	TGTGCCAGCAGCTTATCAAGACAGGTTGCTTTACAGTTCTTC	CASSLSRQVALQFF
TRBV4-1	NA	many	13	TRBJ1-1	TGCGCCAGCAGCCCGTCCAGGGTGGCAAAAGCTTTCTTT	CASSPSRVAKAFF
TRBV7-9	TRBD1	many	14	TRBJ2-4	TGTGCCAGCAGCTTAGTCGGGACAGGGGGCATTCAGTACTTC	CASSLVGTGGIQYF
TRBV6-1	NA	many	15	TRBJ1-5	TGTGCCAGCAGTGAACGGGGGATTAACAATCAGCCCCAGCATTTT	CASSERGINNQPQHF
TRBV28	NA	many	15	TRBJ1-5	TGTGCCAGCAGTGTGGGGGGGCATGGCAATCAGCCCCAGCATTTT	CASSVGGHGNQPQHF
TRBV5-6	NA	many	15	TRBJ1-5	TGTGCCAGCAGCTTGGGGCCCTCGAGCAATCAGCCCCAGCATTTT	CASSLGPSSNQPQHF
TRBV6-1	NA	few	14	TRBJ1-4	TGTGCCAGCACCCCAGATGCCAATAATGAAAAACTGTTTTTT	CASTPDANNEKLFF
TRBV6-1	TRBD2	many	16	TRBJ2-7	TGTGCCAGCAGAGCTGATAGCGGGGGGGCGGGGTACGAGCAGTACTTC	CASRADSGGAGYEQYF
TRBV6-1	NA	NA	16	TRBJ2-5	TGTGCCAGCAGTGAGACCCCCCGACCGAAGCAAGAGACCCAGTACTTC	CASSETPRPKQETQYF
TRBV20-1	NA	many	14	TRBJ2-7	TGCAGTGCTAGTCGGTTACGGGGGAGAAACGAGCAGTACTTC	CSASRLRGRNEQYF
TRBV7-9	NA	many	17	TRBJ2-3	TGTGCCAGCAGCGCGGGTGGAAGCTACGTGATCGCAGATACGCAGTATTTT	CASSAGGSYVIADTQYF
TRBV7-9	TRBD2	NA	15	TRBJ2-7	TGTGCCAGCAACTCCTTAGCGGGGGGGGCCTACGAGCAGTACTTC	CASNSLAGGAYEQYF
TRBV7-2	NA	many	13	TRBJ2-1	TGTGCCAGCAGCTTAAGAGGGCTCAATGAGCAGTTCTTC	CASSLRGLNEQFF
TRBV20-1	NA	many	16	TRBJ2-7	TGCAGTGCTAGAGATCTCGTCGGAACAGTCTCCTACGAGCAGTACTTC	CSARDLVGTVSYEQYF
TRBV5-6	NA	many	12	TRBJ2-1	TGTGCCAGCAGCTCCAAGGACAATGAGCAGTTCTTC	CASSSKDNEQFF
TRBV15	TRBD1	NA	18	TRBJ1-5	TGTGCCGCCAGCAGAGACCTTCCCACAGGGGTTCGGGGTCAGCCCCAGCATTTT	CAASRDLPTGVRGQPQHF
TRBV4-1	TRBD2	NA	16	TRBJ2-7	TGCGCCAGCAGCCAGGGACTAGCGGGGGGCGTATACGAGCAGTACTTC	CASSQGLAGGVYEQYF
TRBV11-3	NA	many	13	TRBJ2-7	TGTGCCAGCAGCTTACAGTTCACCGGCGGGCAGTACTTC	CASSLQFTGGQYF
TRBV9	NA	many	13	TRBJ2-7	TGTGCCAGCAGCCCCAGAAACTCCTACGAGCAGTACTTC	CASSPRNSYEQYF
TRBV12-3/TRBV12-4	NA	many	15	TRBJ1-5	TGTGCCAGCAGTTTATCATTACAGGGTTTTTCGTCCCAGCATTTT	CASSLSLQGFSSQHF
TRBV12-5	NA	many	11	TRBJ2-1	TGTGCTAGTGGTTACAGACATGAGCAGTTCTTC	CASGYRHEQFF
TRBV20-1	TRBD2	many	16	TRBJ2-1	TGCAGTGCAAGAAGCCTGACTAGCGGGGGATACAATGAGCAGTTCTTC	CSARSLTSGGYNEQFF
TRBV24-1	TRBD2	NA	18	TRBJ2-1	TGTGCCACCAGTGCCCTCGGGGGACTAGCGGGGGGGACTTATGAGCAGTTCTTC	CATSALGGLAGGTYEQFF
TRBV20-1	NA	many	14	TRBJ1-1	TGCAGTGCTAGGGACAGACCCTATGGGACTGAAGCTTTCTTT	CSARDRPYGTEAFF
TRBV27	NA	many	15	TRBJ2-1	TGTGCCAGCAGTTTATTGGCCCCCTCTCCGAGGGAGCAGTTCTTC	CASSLLAPSPREQFF
TRBV5-8	TRBD1	many	15	TRBJ2-5	TGTGCCAGCAGAAATCCGGGACAGCCCGGGGAGACCCAGTACTTC	CASRNPGQPGETQYF
TRBV19	TRBD2	many	16	TRBJ2-1	TGTGCCAGTACTATCGGACTAGCGGGGGGGCAGTTTGAGCAGTTCTTC	CASTIGLAGGQFEQFF
TRBV4-2	NA	many	11	TRBJ1-5	TGTGCCAGCAACGCAGATCAGCCCCAGCATTTT	CASNADQPQHF
TRBV20-1	NA	many	15	TRBJ2-7	TGCAGTGCTAGAGAGGAGTTAGGGGTATCCTACGAGCAGTACTTC	CSAREELGVSYEQYF